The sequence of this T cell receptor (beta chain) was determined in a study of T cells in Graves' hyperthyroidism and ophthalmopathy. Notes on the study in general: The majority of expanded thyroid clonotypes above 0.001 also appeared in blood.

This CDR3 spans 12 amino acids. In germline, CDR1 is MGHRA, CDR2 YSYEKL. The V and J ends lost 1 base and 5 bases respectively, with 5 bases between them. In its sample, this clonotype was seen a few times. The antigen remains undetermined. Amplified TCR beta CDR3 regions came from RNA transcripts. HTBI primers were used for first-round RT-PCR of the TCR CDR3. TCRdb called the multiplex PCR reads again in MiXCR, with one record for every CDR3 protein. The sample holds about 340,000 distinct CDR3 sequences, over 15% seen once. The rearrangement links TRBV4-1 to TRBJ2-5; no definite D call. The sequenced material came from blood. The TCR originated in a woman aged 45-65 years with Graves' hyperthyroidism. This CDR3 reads CASSQAEETQYF. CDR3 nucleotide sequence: TGCGCCAGCAGCCAAGCCGAGGAGACCCAGTACTTC.